This T cell receptor beta chain was recorded in a study of blood T cell repertoires in COVID-19. In the study overall: Nucleic acid was either cDNA or gDNA, and it came from T cells, B-cell-depleted T cells, or PBMCs.

Some clones are missing from TCRdb's copy, which holds only in-frame ones; the method was immunoSEQ multiplex PCR. The sample shows 60,000 to 75,000 clones, 88% of them seen only once. This TCR was recovered from a human donor in a cohort sampled during active COVID-19. Sample: peripheral blood.

CDR3 protein: CSVWTEARGGYTF. As DNA, the CDR3 is TGCAGCGTTTGGACAGAGGCGAGGGGTGGCTACACCTTC. This chain uses TRBV29-1 with TRBJ1-2; D is possibly TRBD1 (6 bases). V lost 5 bases, J lost 7 bases, and 17 bases lay in between. The germline V gene has CDR1 SQVTM and CDR2 ANQGSEA. The CDR3 contains 13 residues.